These T cell receptor beta chains were read from a single sample in a study of resident and recirculating memory T cells in vitiligo. Using immunoSEQ multiplex PCR, the repertoire was profiled, and TCRdb retains in-frame clones only, with some absent. Of some 70,000 clones listed, about 89% were seen once; the top ten hold 4.9%. The sample consisted of blood. The receptors were sampled from a male donor with vitiligo. The CDR3 runs from the conserved cysteine through the conserved F or W. D genes are given only for firm matches. Size is omitted from some rows. Given values are once, few, many or a class for expanded clones.

clone_size j_call d_call v_call cdr3_nt cdr3_aa
. TRBJ1-1 . TRBV5-6 TGTGCCAGCAGCTTGTATAGGGACACCGACACTGAAGCTTTCTTT CASSLYRDTDTEAFF
. TRBJ2-2 TRBD1 TRBV5-5 TGTGCCAGCATCCCCGGGACAGGGGCCACCGGGGAGCTGTTTTTT CASIPGTGATGELFF
. TRBJ1-5 . TRBV6-1 TGTGCCACAGAACAGGGTTTGGGTCAGCCCCAGCATTTT CATEQGLGQPQHF
once TRBJ1-2 TRBD1 TRBV7-9 TGTGCCAGCAGCTTATCCGGGACAGCCTATGGCTACACCTTC CASSLSGTAYGYTF
. TRBJ1-4 TRBD1 TRBV4-2 TGTGCCAGCAGCCAAGGCATAAACAGGGGGCTAGGTGAAAAACTGTTTTTT CASSQGINRGLGEKLFF
few TRBJ1-2 TRBD1 TRBV18 TGTGCCAGCTCACCAGCGACAGGGCGTTATGGCTACACCTTC CASSPATGRYGYTF
. TRBJ1-1 TRBD1 TRBV18 TGTGCCAGCTCACCACGGGACAGGGTGAACACTGAAGCTTTCTTT CASSPRDRVNTEAFF
once TRBJ1-4 TRBD1 TRBV2 TGTGCCAGCAGTTGGGGGACAGGAGGAAAACTGTTTTTT CASSWGTGGKLFF
. TRBJ1-4 TRBD1 TRBV27 TGTGCCAGCAGTTCGAAACACAGGGGGCGGTCGACTAATGAAAAACTGTTTTTT CASSSKHRGRSTNEKLFF
. TRBJ1-1 . TRBV7-2 TGTGCCAGCAGCTTAGTTCCAGGGTTCACTGAAGCTTTCTTT CASSLVPGFTEAFF
. TRBJ1-2 . TRBV4-2 TGTGCCAGCAGCCAAGATGCAGGGGTTAATGGCTACACCTTC CASSQDAGVNGYTF
. TRBJ2-7 . TRBV7-8 TGTGCCAGCAGCGCCGAGGGGACTCGCCCTTACGAGCAGTACTTC CASSAEGTRPYEQYF
few TRBJ1-1 . TRBV7-9 TGTGCCAGTTCGCCAATGGCGACAGGCCCCGCTTTCCTTTCTTTT CASSPMATGPAFLSF
. TRBJ2-3 TRBD2 TRBV7-2 TGTGCCAGCAGCTTAAAGGGGAGGGGACTAGGGACAGATACGCAGTATTTT CASSLKGRGLGTDTQYF
. TRBJ2-3 . TRBV7-2 TGTGCCAGCCTCCGAGGGCAGGGGATCGGGACAGATACGCAGTATTTT CASLRGQGIGTDTQYF
. TRBJ2-5 . TRBV7-2 TGTGCCAGCAGCTTAGCGTCTGTAGCAGAGACCCAGTACTTC CASSLASVAETQYF
. TRBJ1-5 . TRBV4-3 TGCGCCAGCAGCCAAGGGCAGGGGATAGGTCAGCCCCAGCATTTT CASSQGQGIGQPQHF
once TRBJ1-3 . TRBV7-9 TGTGCCAGCAGCTTTTATCCCCTCGGAAACACCATATATTTT CASSFYPLGNTIYF
. TRBJ1-5 . TRBV7-2 TGTGCCAGCAGCTTAAGTAACTCCGCGAATAATCAGCCCCAGCATTTT CASSLSNSANNQPQHF
few TRBJ1-2 TRBD1 TRBV2 TGTGCCAGCAGTGCCAGGACAGGGAATGGCTACACCTTC CASSARTGNGYTF
. TRBJ1-1 . TRBV4-1 TGCGCCAGCAGCCCTCCAGAGAGGGCGGGCACTGAAGCTTTCTTT CASSPPERAGTEAFF
. TRBJ2-5 . TRBV6-1 TGTGCCAGCAGTGTACAGGAATCAGAGGCAGAGACCCAGTACTTC CASSVQESEAETQYF
. TRBJ1-4 . TRBV7-9 TGTGCCAGCAGCTTAGGGGAGTCTAATGAAAAACTGTTTTTT CASSLGESNEKLFF
. TRBJ1-2 . TRBV6-1 TGTGCCAGCTTTTATAATGGCTACACCTTC CASFYNGYTF
. TRBJ2-7 . TRBV2 TGTGCCAGCGACAGGTTGTACGAGCAGTACTTC CASDRLYEQYF
. TRBJ1-1 . TRBV7-2 TGTGCCAGCGGCGGGTCCATGAACACTGAAGCTTTCTTT CASGGSMNTEAFF
. TRBJ1-3 TRBD1 TRBV13 TGTGCCAGCAGCCCCCCGACAGGGGTAATAAACACCATATATTTT CASSPPTGVINTIYF
. TRBJ2-7 TRBD2 TRBV6-5 TGTGCCAGCAGTTACGGGACTAGCGGGTCCGGCGAGCAGTACTTC CASSYGTSGSGEQYF
. TRBJ2-7 . TRBV4-3 TGCGCCAGCAGCCAAGATCGGGCAGGGCGTAGCTCCTACGAGCAGTACTTC CASSQDRAGRSSYEQYF
. TRBJ1-2 . TRBV5-8 TGTGCCAGCAGACTCCTTCCCAACTATGGCTACACCTTC CASRLLPNYGYTF
once TRBJ1-5 . TRBV27 TGTGCCAGCAGTTCACCAGGGATGGGGCAGCCCCAGCATTTT CASSSPGMGQPQHF
. TRBJ1-4 . TRBV4-1 TGCGCCAGCAGCCTAAATTCTCACAGGGTTGGGAATGAAAAACTGTTTTTT CASSLNSHRVGNEKLFF
. TRBJ2-3 . TRBV28 TGTGCCAGCAGTATTCCTCAAGACTTAGATACGCAGTATTTT CASSIPQDLDTQYF
. TRBJ1-3 . TRBV7-2 TGTGCCAGCAGCTCGTTCGGGACATTGAGCTCTGGAAACACCATATATTTT CASSSFGTLSSGNTIYF